These T cell receptor beta chains were read from a single sample in a study of T cell responses to AZD1222 COVID-19 vaccine. Using immunoSEQ multiplex PCR, the repertoire was profiled, and TCRdb retains in-frame clones only, with some absent. Of over 100,000 clones in the sample, approximately 86% were seen once. Sample: peripheral blood, taken on day 0 of AZD1222 vaccination. These TCRs come from an adult in good health. Each CDR3 is given with its conserved first and last residue. Each record gives: CDR3 protein, CDR3 DNA, J gene, clone size, D gene, V gene. The D gene is left open where the match is weak. Clone size is not always given. Where it is, it says once, few, many or a class for expanded clones.

CASSLLENYEQYF TGTGCCAGCAGTTTACTGGAGAACTACGAGCAGTACTTC TRBJ2-7 . . TRBV28
CASSFPGSYGYTF TGTGCCAGCAGCTTCCCGGGGTCCTATGGCTACACCTTC TRBJ1-2 . . TRBV11-2
CASSQRGRDTQYF TGTGCCAGCAGTCAGAGAGGGCGGGATACGCAGTATTTT TRBJ2-3 once . TRBV6-4
CASSPGTVTDTQYF TGTGCCAGCAGCCCAGGGACGGTCACAGATACGCAGTATTTT TRBJ2-3 . . TRBV11-3
CASSPTGMQPQHF TGTGCCAGTAGCCCTACAGGGATGCAGCCCCAGCATTTT TRBJ1-5 . . TRBV19
CASSTQGANYGYTF TGCGCCAGCAGCACACAGGGGGCCAACTATGGCTACACCTTC TRBJ1-2 few TRBD1 TRBV5-1
CASRTTVGYGTDTQYF TGCGCCAGCAGGACAACCGTGGGATATGGTACAGATACGCAGTATTTT TRBJ2-3 . . TRBV10-2
CASSHETGLGAQHF TGCGCCAGCAGCCACGAGACAGGGCTTGGAGCCCAGCATTTT TRBJ1-5 once TRBD1 TRBV4-1
CASSPPGTGGTDTQYF TGTGCCAGCAGCCCCCCCGGGACCGGGGGCACAGATACGCAGTATTTT TRBJ2-3 . . TRBV9
CASSLKTGGSEKLFF TGCGCCAGCAGCCTCAAGACAGGGGGAAGTGAAAAACTGTTTTTT TRBJ1-4 . TRBD1 TRBV5-1
CASSISGISYEQYF TGTGCCAGTAGTATATCCGGGATTTCCTACGAGCAGTACTTC TRBJ2-7 . . TRBV19
CASSPGGAWGNEQFF TGTGCCAGCAGCCCCGGAGGAGCCTGGGGCAATGAGCAGTTCTTC TRBJ2-1 . . TRBV7-3
CATSAEDRETQYF TGTGCCACCAGTGCCGAGGACAGAGAGACCCAGTACTTC TRBJ2-5 . . TRBV24-1
CASSQDRGAGSSGNTIYF TGCGCCAGCAGCCAAGACAGAGGAGCAGGCAGCTCTGGAAACACCATATATTTT TRBJ1-3 once . TRBV4-1
CASSQQGLAGGTGELFF TGTGCCAGCAGCCAACAGGGGCTAGCGGGAGGCACCGGGGAGCTGTTTTTT TRBJ2-2 . TRBD2 TRBV3-1/TRBV3-2
CAISESQREGADTQYF TGTGCCATCAGTGAGTCCCAGCGGGAGGGTGCAGATACGCAGTATTTT TRBJ2-3 . TRBD2 TRBV10-3
CASSPPGSGRPYEQFF TGTGCCAGCTCACCCCCTGGGAGCGGGAGGCCATACGAGCAGTTCTTC TRBJ2-1 once TRBD2 TRBV18
CASSEAGPQETQYF TGTGCCAGCAGTGAAGCGGGGCCCCAAGAGACCCAGTACTTC TRBJ2-5 . . TRBV6-1
CASSQGWGQPQHF TGTGCCAGCAGCCAAGGCTGGGGCCAGCCCCAGCATTTT TRBJ1-5 . . TRBV3-1/TRBV3-2
CASSSPGGARRYF TGTGCCAGCAGTTCCCCAGGGGGGGCCAGGCGGTACTTC TRBJ2-7 . . TRBV27
CASSFGSSLGIYEQYF TGTGCCAGCAGTTTCGGTTCTTCCCTCGGGATCTACGAGCAGTACTTC TRBJ2-7 . . TRBV27
CASSLALAGVVDTQYF TGCGCCAGCAGCTTGGCTCTAGCGGGAGTTGTAGATACGCAGTATTTT TRBJ2-3 . TRBD2 TRBV5-1
CASSFGVTSYNEQFF TGTGCCAGCAGTTTTGGCGTGACCTCCTACAATGAGCAGTTCTTC TRBJ2-1 . . TRBV28
CATSDPGQGPEAFF TGTGCCACCAGTGATCCCGGACAGGGCCCTGAAGCTTTCTTT TRBJ1-1 . TRBD1 TRBV24-1
CASKWTSPDTQYF TGTGCCAGCAAGTGGACTTCCCCAGATACGCAGTATTTT TRBJ2-3 . . TRBV6-5
CASSGSDYSNQPQHF TGTGCCAGTAGTGGGTCAGACTATAGCAATCAGCCCCAGCATTTT TRBJ1-5 . . TRBV19
CASRTQPGQPYF TGTGCCAGCAGAACTCAACCGGGACAGCCTTACTTC TRBJ2-7 . TRBD1 TRBV6-5
CASRPASGSGDTQYF TGTGCCAGCAGGCCGGCTAGCGGGAGTGGAGATACGCAGTATTTT TRBJ2-3 . TRBD2 TRBV7-9
CASTPLDRRTEAFF TGTGCCAGCACGCCCCTGGATAGGCGGACTGAAGCTTTCTTT TRBJ1-1 . . TRBV27
CASSYRETYNSPLHF TGTGCCAGCAGTTACAGGGAGACCTATAATTCACCCCTCCACTTT TRBJ1-6 . . TRBV6-6
CASKGVYEQYF TGTGCCAGCAAGGGGGTTTACGAGCAGTACTTC TRBJ2-7 . . TRBV6-5
CASTQDPDGYNEQFF TGTGCCAGCACTCAGGACCCGGACGGCTACAATGAGCAGTTCTTC TRBJ2-1 . . TRBV7-6
CASRFGGQGPYEQYF TGTGCCAGCAGATTTGGAGGTCAGGGCCCCTACGAGCAGTACTTC TRBJ2-7 . . TRBV27
CASSPQGWGNTIYF TGTGCCAGCAGCCCCCAGGGGTGGGGAAACACCATATATTTT TRBJ1-3 . . TRBV5-8
CASSFWQESRETQYF TGTGCCAGCAGCTTTTGGCAGGAGTCCAGAGAGACCCAGTACTTC TRBJ2-5 . . TRBV13
CSVGTRVYEQYF TGCAGCGTTGGAACACGGGTCTACGAGCAGTACTTC TRBJ2-7 . . TRBV29-1
CASSLTLPRPETQYF TGTGCCAGCAGCTTAACCCTACCCCGCCCCGAGACCCAGTACTTC TRBJ2-5 . . TRBV5-8
CASSLAGAAPNTEAFF TGTGCCAGCAGCTTAGCGGGGGCAGCCCCGAACACTGAAGCTTTCTTT TRBJ1-1 . . TRBV7-9
CASMGGKETQYF TGTGCCAGCATGGGGGGGAAAGAGACCCAGTACTTC TRBJ2-5 . TRBD2 TRBV6-6
CASSDSGTIYEQYF TGTGCCAGCAGTGACTCCGGGACAATCTACGAGCAGTACTTC TRBJ2-7 . . TRBV6-5
CAWTSGGDYEQYF TGTGCCTGGACTAGCGGGGGGGACTACGAGCAGTACTTC TRBJ2-7 . TRBD2 TRBV30
CASRPNRLGGNNEQFF TGTGCCAGCAGGCCTAACAGGTTGGGGGGGAACAATGAGCAGTTCTTC TRBJ2-1 . TRBD2 TRBV28
CASSLGGRDNTIYF TGCGCCAGCAGCTTAGGAGGGAGGGACAACACCATATATTTT TRBJ1-3 . . TRBV5-1
CASKLAGSPQETQYF TGTGCCAGCAAACTAGCGGGAAGCCCACAAGAGACCCAGTACTTC TRBJ2-5 . TRBD2 TRBV11-2
CASSLGLAVSNEQYF TGTGCCAGCAGCCTAGGACTAGCGGTAAGCAACGAGCAGTACTTC TRBJ2-7 . TRBD2 TRBV14
CASSVAGSGNTIYF TGTGCCAGCAGCGTCGCAGGCTCTGGAAACACCATATATTTT TRBJ1-3 . . TRBV5-5
CAWTPGYNEQFF TGTGCCTGGACCCCCGGCTACAATGAGCAGTTCTTC TRBJ2-1 . . TRBV30
CASSHARDIPNTEAFF TGCGCCAGCAGCCATGCCCGGGACATACCGAACACTGAAGCTTTCTTT TRBJ1-1 . . TRBV4-1
CASSPPGRDTQYF TGTGCCAGCAGCCCCCCAGGGAGGGATACGCAGTATTTT TRBJ2-3 . . TRBV5-4
CASSYTPTGTGHGYTF TGTGCCAGCAGTTACACACCAACCGGGACAGGGCATGGCTACACCTTC TRBJ1-2 . TRBD1 TRBV6-2/TRBV6-3
CAWSVEGLGEKLFF TGTGCCTGGAGTGTAGAAGGCTTGGGGGAAAAACTGTTTTTT TRBJ1-4 few . TRBV30
CASSYSGRLYNEQFF TGTGCCAGCAGTTACTCGGGACGCCTCTACAATGAGCAGTTCTTC TRBJ2-1 . . TRBV6-5
CASSRDRAGEQYF TGTGCCAGCAGCCGAGACAGGGCAGGGGAGCAGTACTTC TRBJ2-7 . TRBD1 TRBV3-1/TRBV3-2
CASSPLAGVGDTQYF TGTGCCAGCAGCCCACTAGCGGGAGTTGGAGATACGCAGTATTTT TRBJ2-3 . TRBD2 TRBV28